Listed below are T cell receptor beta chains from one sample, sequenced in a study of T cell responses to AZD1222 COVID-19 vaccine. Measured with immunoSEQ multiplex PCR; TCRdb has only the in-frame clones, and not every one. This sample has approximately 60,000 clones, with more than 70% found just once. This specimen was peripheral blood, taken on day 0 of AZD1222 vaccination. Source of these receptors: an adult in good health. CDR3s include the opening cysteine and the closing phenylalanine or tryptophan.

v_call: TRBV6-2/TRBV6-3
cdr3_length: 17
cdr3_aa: CASSYPTQGIENTEAFF

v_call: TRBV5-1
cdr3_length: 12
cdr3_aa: CASSLVPYEQYF

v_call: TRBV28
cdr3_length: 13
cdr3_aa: CASRDPPQETQYF

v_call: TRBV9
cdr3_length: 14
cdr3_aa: CASSVGQGVETQYF

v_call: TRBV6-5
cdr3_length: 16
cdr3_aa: CASSYWTRAGANVLTF

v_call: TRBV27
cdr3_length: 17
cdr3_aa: CASSPLGSGASYNEQFF

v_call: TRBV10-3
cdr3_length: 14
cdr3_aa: CAISDTGGAYEQYF

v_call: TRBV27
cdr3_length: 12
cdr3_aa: CASSFRGSEAFF

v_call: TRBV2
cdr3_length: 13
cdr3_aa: CASRGTGGTEAFF

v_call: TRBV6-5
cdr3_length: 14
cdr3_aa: CASRKTGENTEAFF

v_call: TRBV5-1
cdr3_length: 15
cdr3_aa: CASSGGLDSTDTQYF

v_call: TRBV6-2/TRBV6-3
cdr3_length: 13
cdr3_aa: CASSSDSPNEQFF

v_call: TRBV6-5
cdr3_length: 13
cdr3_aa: CASSYGRNQPQHF

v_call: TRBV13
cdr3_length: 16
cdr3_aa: CASSHRTTANTGELFF

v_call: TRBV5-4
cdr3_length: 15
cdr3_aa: CASSPGQAGNYGYTF

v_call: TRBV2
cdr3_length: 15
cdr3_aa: CASSDGLTGGDEQFF

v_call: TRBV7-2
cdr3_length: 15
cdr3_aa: CASSRYISSGNTIYF

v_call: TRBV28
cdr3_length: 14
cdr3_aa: CASSLDRGHGEQYF

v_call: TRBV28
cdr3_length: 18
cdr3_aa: CASKQAGSFLILNTEAFF

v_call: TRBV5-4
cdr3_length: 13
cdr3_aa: CASSLPGVYEQFF

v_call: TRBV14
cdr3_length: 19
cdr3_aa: CASSQDVLAGGLYQETQYF

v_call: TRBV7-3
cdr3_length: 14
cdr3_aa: CASSLSGGTGELFF

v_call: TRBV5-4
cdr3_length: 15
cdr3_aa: CASSFGGVSGNTIYF

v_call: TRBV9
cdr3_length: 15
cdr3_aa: CASSSANDRLSTLHF

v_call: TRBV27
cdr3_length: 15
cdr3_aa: CASSPNTGSFGGYTF

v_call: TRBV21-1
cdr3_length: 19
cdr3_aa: CASSRETGVRGFSGNTIYF

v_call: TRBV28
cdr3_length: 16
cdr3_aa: CASRLLTGGQNTEAFF

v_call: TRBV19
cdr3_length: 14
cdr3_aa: CASRLTGEPEKLFF

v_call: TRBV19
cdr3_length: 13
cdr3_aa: CASSIAVNQPQHF

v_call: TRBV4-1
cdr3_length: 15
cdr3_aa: CASSQDRDTSYEQYF

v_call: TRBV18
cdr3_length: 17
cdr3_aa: CASSPDETGVYGTEAFF

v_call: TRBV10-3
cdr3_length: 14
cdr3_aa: CAITAGVGSYEQYF

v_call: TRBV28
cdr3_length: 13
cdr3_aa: CASGGATNYGYTF

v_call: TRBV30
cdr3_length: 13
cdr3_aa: CAWSSQSGEKLFF

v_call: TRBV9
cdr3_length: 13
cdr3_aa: CASSDRGPGELFF

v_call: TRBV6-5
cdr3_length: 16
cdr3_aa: CASSYDDSLAGETQYF

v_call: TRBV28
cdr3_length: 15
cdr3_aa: CASSLGGEANEKLFF

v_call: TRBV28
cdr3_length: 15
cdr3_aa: CASIDFTAPGSPLHF

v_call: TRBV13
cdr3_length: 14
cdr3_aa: CASSPRDSTYEQYF

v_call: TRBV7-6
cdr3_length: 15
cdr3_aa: CASSVNRGREETQYF

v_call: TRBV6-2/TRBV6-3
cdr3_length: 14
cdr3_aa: CASTPGQIQSPLHF

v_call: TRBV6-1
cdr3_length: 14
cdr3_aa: CASSESGRQGFWTF

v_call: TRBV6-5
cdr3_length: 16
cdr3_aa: CASSYGVASSTDTQYF

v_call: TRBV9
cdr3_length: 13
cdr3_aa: CASSPWTGETQYF

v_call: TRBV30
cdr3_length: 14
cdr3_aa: CAWRPGQLNEKLFF

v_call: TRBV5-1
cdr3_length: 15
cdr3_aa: CASSLTPGAVEKLFF